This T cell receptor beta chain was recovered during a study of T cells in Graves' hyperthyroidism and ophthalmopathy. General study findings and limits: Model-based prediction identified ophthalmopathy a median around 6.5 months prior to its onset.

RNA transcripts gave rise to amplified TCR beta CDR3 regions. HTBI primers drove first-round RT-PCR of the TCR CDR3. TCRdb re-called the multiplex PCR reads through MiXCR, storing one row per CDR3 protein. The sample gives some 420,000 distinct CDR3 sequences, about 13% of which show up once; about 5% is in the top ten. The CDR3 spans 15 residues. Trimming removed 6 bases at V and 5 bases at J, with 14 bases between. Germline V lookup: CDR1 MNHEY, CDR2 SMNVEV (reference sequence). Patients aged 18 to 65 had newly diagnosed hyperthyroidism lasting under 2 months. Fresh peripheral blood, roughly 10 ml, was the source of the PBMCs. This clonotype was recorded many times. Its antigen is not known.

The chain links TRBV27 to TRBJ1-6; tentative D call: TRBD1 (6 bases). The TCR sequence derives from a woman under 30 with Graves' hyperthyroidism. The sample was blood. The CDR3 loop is CASRTNRVDNSPLHF. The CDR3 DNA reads TGTGCCAGCAGGACAAACAGGGTCGATAATTCACCCCTCCACTTT.